The 7 T cell receptor beta chains reported below all come from one sample, sequenced in a study of graft-versus-host responses after intestinal transplantation. These receptors have no known antigen. Profiled with immunoSEQ multiplex PCR; TCRdb holds only in-frame clones, not every one. The sample includes tens of thousands of clones, 75% to 95% of them seen just once. The sample in question was unstimulated CD4+ T cells sorted from spleen or lymph node cells, obtained before intestinal transplant. These TCRs come from a human donor who received an intestinal transplant.

This sequence joins TRBV9 and TRBJ1-2; 7 bases line up with TRBD1. Germline loops: CDR1 SGDLS, CDR2 YYNGEE. The CDR3 has 12 residues. The trim removed 4 bases at V and 7 bases at J, leaving 4 bases unmatched. The CDR3 bases are TGTGCCAGCAGCAGACAGGGACGTGGCTACACCTTC. Translating it yields CASSRQGRGYTF. The variable domain in full, with the rest retrieved from reference TRBV9 and TRBJ1-2, is DSGVTQTPKHLITATGQRVTLRCSPRSGDLSVYWYQQSLDQGLQFLIQYYNGEERAKGNILERFSAQQFPDLHSELNLSSLELGDSALYFCASSRQGRGYTFGSGTRLTVV.

V gene TRBV20-1 combines with J gene TRBJ2-7, with D possibly being TRBD2 (5 bases). V gave up 1 base and J gave up 5 bases, with 6 bases separating them. The CDR3 sequence is 11 residues long. Germline-derived CDR1 and CDR2 are DFQATT and SNEGSKA (reference sequence). The CDR3, as DNA: TGCAGTGCTAGAGTCGGGGACGAGCAGTACTTC. As protein: CSARVGDEQYF.

The genes are TRBV19 and TRBJ1-2, with D perhaps TRBD1 (5 bases). CDR3 length: 13 residues. Germline CDR1 LNHDA, CDR2 SQIVND (reference sequence). V dropped 3 bases and J dropped 7 bases, with 12 bases sitting between them. The CDR3 DNA is TGTGCCAGTAGTATCCAGCAGGGTAGTGGCTACACCTTC. It yields the protein CASSIQQGSGYTF. Using reference TRBV19 and TRBJ1-2 for the parts outside the CDR3, the full variable domain is DGGITQSPKYLFRKEGQNVTLSCEQNLNHDAMYWYRQDPGQGLRLIYYSQIVNDFQKGDIAEGYSVSREKKESFPLTVTSAQKNPTAFYLCASSIQQGSGYTFGSGTRLTVV.

Only one count was recorded for this clone. This rearrangement joins TRBV2 to TRBJ1-2; 7 nucleotides match TRBD1. The CDR3 is 15 amino acids. Germline values: CDR1 SNHLY, CDR2 FYNNEI. The junction had 7 bases not matched to a gene; V was cut back by 1 base and J by 5 bases. CDR3 loop: CASSEGRGQEYGYTF. CDR3 in DNA: TGTGCCAGCAGTGAAGGACGAGGACAGGAGTATGGCTACACCTTC.

This rearrangement joins TRBV5-6 to TRBJ1-6; possible D gene TRBD1, 6 bases. The CDR3 has 14 amino acids. Germline CDR1 and CDR2: SGHDT and YYEEEE. The V end lost 4 bases, the J end lost 8 bases, and 13 bases lay between the germline ends. CDR3 DNA: TGTGCCAGCAGCGCGGACAGAACCTATTCACCCCTCCACTTT. Amino acids: CASSADRTYSPLHF.

The V gene is TRBV5-1, the J gene TRBJ2-7; D perhaps matches TRBD2 (5 bases). The CDR3 is 15 residues long. Germline values: CDR1 SGHRS, CDR2 YFSETQ. With 4 bases removed from V and 1 base from J, the gap between germline ends came to 15 bases. CDR3 nucleotides: TGCGCCAGCAGCGTGGACGGACTTTTTTCCTACGAGCAGTACTTC. Residues: CASSVDGLFSYEQYF.

The chain employs TRBV19 and TRBJ2-1, with D perhaps matching TRBD2 (6 bases). Trimming removed 2 bases at V and 4 bases at J, with 15 bases between. The CDR3 has 16 amino acids. Germline loops: CDR1 LNHDA, CDR2 SQIVND (reference sequence). DNA of the CDR3: TGTGCCAGTAGTATACCGTCGGGGCGGGGATACAATGAGCAGTTCTTC. Protein sequence: CASSIPSGRGYNEQFF.